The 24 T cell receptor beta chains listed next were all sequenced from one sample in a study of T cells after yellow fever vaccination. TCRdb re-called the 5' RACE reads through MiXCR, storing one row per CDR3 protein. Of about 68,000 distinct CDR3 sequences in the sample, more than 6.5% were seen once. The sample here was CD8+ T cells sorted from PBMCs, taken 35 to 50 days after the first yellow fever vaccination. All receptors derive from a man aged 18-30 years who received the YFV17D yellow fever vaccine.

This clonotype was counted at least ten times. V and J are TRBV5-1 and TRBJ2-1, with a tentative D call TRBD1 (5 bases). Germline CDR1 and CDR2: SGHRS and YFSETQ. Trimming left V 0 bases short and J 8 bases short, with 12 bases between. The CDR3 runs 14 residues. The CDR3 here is CASSLAPGSHEQFF. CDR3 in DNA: TGCGCCAGCAGCTTGGCCCCAGGGTCCCATGAGCAGTTCTTC.

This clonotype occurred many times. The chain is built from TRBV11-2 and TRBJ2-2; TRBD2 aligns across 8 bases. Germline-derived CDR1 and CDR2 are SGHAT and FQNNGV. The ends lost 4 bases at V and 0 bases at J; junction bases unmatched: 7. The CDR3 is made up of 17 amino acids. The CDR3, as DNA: TGTGCCAGCAGCTCCACCTTAGCGGGGACGAACACCGGGGAGCTGTTTTTT. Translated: CASSSTLAGTNTGELFF.

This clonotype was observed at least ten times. CDR3 nucleotide sequence: TGTGCCAGCAGTTTAGGAATCTATAATTCACCCCTCCACTTT. Protein sequence: CASSLGIYNSPLHF. The chain joins TRBV12-3 or TRBV12-4 to TRBJ1-6; D call uncertain. Trimming removed 1 base from V and 3 bases from J, with 4 bases in between. This CDR3 is 14 amino acids long.

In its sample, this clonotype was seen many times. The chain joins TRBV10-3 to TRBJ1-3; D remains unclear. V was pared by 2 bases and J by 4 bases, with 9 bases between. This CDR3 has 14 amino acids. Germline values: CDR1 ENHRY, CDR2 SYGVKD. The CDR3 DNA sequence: TGTGCCATCAGTGAGGATGGACGCGGAAACACCATATATTTT. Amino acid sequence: CAISEDGRGNTIYF.

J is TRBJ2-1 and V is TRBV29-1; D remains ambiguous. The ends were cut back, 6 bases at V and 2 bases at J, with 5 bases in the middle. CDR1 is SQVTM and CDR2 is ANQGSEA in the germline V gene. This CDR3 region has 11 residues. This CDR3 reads CSVDTYNEQFF. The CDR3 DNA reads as TGCAGCGTCGACACCTACAATGAGCAGTTCTTC.

The chain's CDR3 is CASRGPYRRICSYEQYF. CDR3 DNA sequence: TGTGCCAGCAGGGGGCCCTATCGGAGGATATGCTCCTACGAGCAGTACTTC. The chain combines TRBV25-1 with TRBJ2-7; D may match TRBD1 or TRBD2 (5 bases each). The CDR3 loop spans 17 amino acids. The germline V gene has CDR1 MGHDK and CDR2 SYGVNS. Trimming removed 6 bases at V and 0 bases at J, with 21 bases between.

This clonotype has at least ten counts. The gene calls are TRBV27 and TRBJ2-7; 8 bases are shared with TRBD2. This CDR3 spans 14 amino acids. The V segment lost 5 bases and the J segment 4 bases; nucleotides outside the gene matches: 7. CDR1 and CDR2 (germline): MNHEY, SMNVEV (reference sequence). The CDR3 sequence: CASSVSGEAYEQYV. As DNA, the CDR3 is TGTGCCAGCAGTGTTAGCGGGGAGGCGTACGAGCAGTACGTC.

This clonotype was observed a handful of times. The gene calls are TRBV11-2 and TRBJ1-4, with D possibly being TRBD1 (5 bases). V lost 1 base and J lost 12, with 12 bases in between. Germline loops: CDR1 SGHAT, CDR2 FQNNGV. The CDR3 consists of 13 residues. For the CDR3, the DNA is TGTGCCAGCAGCTTAGTACGGGACCAGGAACTGTTTTTT. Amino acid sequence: CASSLVRDQELFF.

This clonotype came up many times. The DNA of the CDR3 is TGCGCCAGCAGCCGCCGCTATGTAGCGGGGGGACGGACCGGGGAGCTGTTTTTT. Translation: CASSRRYVAGGRTGELFF. The chain employs TRBV4-3 and TRBJ2-2, with 10 bases matching TRBD2. Per the germline V gene, CDR1 is LGHNA and CDR2 is YSLEER. With 4 bases clipped from V and 5 bases from J, the junction kept 13 bases outside the gene matches. The CDR3 runs to 18 residues.

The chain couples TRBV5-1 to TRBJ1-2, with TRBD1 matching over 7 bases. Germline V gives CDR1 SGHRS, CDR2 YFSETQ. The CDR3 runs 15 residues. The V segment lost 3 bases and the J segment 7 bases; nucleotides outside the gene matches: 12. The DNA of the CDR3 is TGCGCCAGCAGCTACTACCAAGACAGGGATCCTGGCTACACCTTC. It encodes CASSYYQDRDPGYTF. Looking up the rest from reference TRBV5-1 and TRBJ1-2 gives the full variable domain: KAGVTQTPRYLIKTRGQQVTLSCSPISGHRSVSWYQQTPGQGLQFLFEYFSETQRNKGNFPGRFSGRQFSNSRSEMNVSTLELGDSALYLCASSYYQDRDPGYTFGSGTRLTVV.

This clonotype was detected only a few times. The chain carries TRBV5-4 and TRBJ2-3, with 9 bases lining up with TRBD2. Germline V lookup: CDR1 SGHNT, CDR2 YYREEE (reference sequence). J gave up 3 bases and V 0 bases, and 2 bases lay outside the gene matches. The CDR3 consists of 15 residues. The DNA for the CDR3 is TGTGCCAGCAGCTTGGACGGACTAGCGACAGATACGCAGTATTTT. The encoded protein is CASSLDGLATDTQYF.

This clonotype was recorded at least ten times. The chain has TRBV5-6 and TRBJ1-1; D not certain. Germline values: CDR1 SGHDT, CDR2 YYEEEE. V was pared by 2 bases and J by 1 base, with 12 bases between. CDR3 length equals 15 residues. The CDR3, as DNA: TGTGCCAGCAGCTTTTCTCTATTCCGGAACACTGAAGCTTTCTTT. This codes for CASSFSLFRNTEAFF.

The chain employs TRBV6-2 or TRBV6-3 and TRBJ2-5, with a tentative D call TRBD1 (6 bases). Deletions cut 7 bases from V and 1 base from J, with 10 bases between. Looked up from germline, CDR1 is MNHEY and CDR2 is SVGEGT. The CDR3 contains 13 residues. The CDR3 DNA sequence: TGTGCCAGCAAGGTGGGGGCCCAAGAGACCCAGTACTTC. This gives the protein CASKVGAQETQYF.

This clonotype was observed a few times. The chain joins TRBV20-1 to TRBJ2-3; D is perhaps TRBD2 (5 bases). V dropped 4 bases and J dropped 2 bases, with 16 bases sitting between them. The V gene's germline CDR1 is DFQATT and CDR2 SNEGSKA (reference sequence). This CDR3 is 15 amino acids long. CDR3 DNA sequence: TGCAGTGCTACAAGAGGAGGCAGGTCCACAGATACGCAGTATTTT. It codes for CSATRGGRSTDTQYF.

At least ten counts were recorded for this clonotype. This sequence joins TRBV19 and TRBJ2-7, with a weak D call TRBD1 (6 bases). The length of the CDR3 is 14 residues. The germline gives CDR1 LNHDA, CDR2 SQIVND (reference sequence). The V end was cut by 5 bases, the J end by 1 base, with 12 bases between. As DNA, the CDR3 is TGTGCCAGTAGTGGAACAGGGTCATCCTACGAGCAGTACTTC. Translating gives CASSGTGSSYEQYF. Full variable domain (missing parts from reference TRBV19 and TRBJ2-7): DGGITQSPKYLFRKEGQNVTLSCEQNLNHDAMYWYRQDPGQGLRLIYYSQIVNDFQKGDIAEGYSVSREKKESFPLTVTSAQKNPTAFYLCASSGTGSSYEQYFGPGTRLTVT.

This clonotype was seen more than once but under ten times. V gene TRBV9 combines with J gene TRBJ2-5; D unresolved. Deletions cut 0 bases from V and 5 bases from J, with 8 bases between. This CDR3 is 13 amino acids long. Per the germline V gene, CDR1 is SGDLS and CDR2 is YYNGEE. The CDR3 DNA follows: TGTGCCAGCAGCGTAGGGGCGATGGAGACCCAGTACTTC. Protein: CASSVGAMETQYF.

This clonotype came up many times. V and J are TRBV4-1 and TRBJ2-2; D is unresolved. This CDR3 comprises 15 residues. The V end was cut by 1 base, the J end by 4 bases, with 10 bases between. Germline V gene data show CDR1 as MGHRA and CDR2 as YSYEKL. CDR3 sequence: CASSQGYGPTGELFF. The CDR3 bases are TGCGCCAGCAGCCAAGGGTACGGACCCACCGGGGAGCTGTTTTTT.

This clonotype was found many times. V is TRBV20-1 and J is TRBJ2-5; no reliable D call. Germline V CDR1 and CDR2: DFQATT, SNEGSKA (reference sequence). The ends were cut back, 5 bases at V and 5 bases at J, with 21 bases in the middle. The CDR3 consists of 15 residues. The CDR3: CSARLLETLMETQYF. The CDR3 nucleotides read TGCAGTGCTCGGTTACTCGAAACCCTTATGGAGACCCAGTACTTC.

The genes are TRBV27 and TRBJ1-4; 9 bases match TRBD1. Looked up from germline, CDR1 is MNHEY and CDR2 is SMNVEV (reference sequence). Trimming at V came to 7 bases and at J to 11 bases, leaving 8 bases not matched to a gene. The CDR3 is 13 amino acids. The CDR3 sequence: CASTLGQGGKLFF. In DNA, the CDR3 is TGTGCCAGCACCCTGGGACAGGGAGGGAAACTGTTTTTT.

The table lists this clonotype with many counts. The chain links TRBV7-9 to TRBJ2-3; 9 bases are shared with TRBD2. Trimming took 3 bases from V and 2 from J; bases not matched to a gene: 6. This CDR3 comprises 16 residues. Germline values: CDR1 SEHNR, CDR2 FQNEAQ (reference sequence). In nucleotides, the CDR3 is TGTGCCAGCAGCTTCGCTAGCGGGGACCCCACAGATACGCAGTATTTT. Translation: CASSFASGDPTDTQYF.

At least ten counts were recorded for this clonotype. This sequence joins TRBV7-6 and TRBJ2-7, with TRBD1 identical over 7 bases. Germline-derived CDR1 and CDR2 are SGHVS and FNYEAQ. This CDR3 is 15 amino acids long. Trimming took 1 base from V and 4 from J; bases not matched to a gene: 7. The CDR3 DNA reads TGTGCCAGCAGCTTAGAGCAGGGGGTGAGGTACGAGCAGTACTTC. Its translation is CASSLEQGVRYEQYF.

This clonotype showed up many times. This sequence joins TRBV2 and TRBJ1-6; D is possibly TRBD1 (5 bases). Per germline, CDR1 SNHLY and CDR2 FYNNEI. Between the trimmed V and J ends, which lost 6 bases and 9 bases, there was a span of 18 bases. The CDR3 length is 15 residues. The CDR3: CASSDGGTGRSPLHF. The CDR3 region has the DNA TGTGCCAGCAGCGATGGGGGGACGGGCCGTTCACCCCTCCACTTT.

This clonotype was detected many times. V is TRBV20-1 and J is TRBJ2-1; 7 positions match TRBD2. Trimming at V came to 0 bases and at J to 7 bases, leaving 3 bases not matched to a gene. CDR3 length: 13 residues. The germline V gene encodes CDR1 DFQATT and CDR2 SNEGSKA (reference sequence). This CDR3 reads CSARDLGGNEQFF. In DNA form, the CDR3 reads TGCAGTGCTAGAGATCTGGGGGGGAATGAGCAGTTCTTC.

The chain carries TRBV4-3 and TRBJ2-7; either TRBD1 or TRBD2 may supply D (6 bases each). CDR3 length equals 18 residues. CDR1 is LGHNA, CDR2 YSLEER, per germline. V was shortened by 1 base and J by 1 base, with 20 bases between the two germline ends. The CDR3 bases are TGCGCCAGCAGCCAAGCGTACCGGGGGCCTTTAGGTTCCTACGAGCAGTACTTC. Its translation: CASSQAYRGPLGSYEQYF.